Below are 25 T cell receptor beta chains sequenced from a single sample in a study of a mutant IDH1 vaccine in newly diagnosed glioma. The time point denotes: week 11, during vaccination. In the vaccine, a single dose held 300 ug of the mutant IDH1 20-mer peptide, along with topical imiquimod. Which antigens these TCRs recognize remains unknown. Assay used: immunoSEQ multiplex PCR; TCRdb lists only in-frame clones, some missing. The sample lists tens of thousands of clones; roughly 80% were seen once. The source material was PBMCs, sampled from a glioma patient whose treatment included an IDH1 peptide vaccine. These receptors originate from a man aged 25 to 45 with glioma.

V is TRBV28 and J is TRBJ2-5; the match to TRBD2 covers 7 bases. The J segment lost 4 bases and the V segment lost 3 bases, leaving 8 bases of the junction unmatched. The CDR3 runs to 15 residues. Germline-derived CDR1 and CDR2 are MDHEN and SYDVKM. CDR3 sequence: CASSFLGWEGETQYF. CDR3 nucleotides: TGTGCCAGCAGTTTTTTGGGGTGGGAGGGAGAGACCCAGTACTTC.

This clone was detected only once. The CDR3 is CASSPQDGLLSYEQYF. As DNA, the CDR3 is TGTGCCAGCAGCCCCCAGGACGGCCTCCTAAGCTACGAGCAGTACTTC. The chain uses TRBV7-8 and TRBJ2-7, with unresolved D. The germline V gene encodes CDR1 SGHVS and CDR2 FQNEAQ. The CDR3 has 16 residues. Trimming took 5 bases from V and 3 from J, leaving 20 bases between them.

This clone was counted a few times. The chain combines TRBV6-1 with TRBJ1-6, with a tentative D call TRBD1 (5 bases). This CDR3 has 14 residues. CDR1 and CDR2 (germline): MNHNS, SASEGT. V lost 1 base, J lost 5 bases, and 6 bases lay in between. The CDR3 sequence is CASSEGGDNSPLHF. CDR3 nucleotide sequence: TGTGCCAGCAGTGAAGGGGGGGATAATTCACCCCTCCACTTT.

V usage is TRBV5-6 and J usage is TRBJ1-3, with D tentatively TRBD1 (5 bases). In germline, CDR1 is SGHDT, CDR2 YYEEEE. V dropped 3 bases and J dropped 2 bases, with 6 bases sitting between them. This CDR3 comprises 13 residues. The CDR3 coding sequence is TGTGCCAGCAGCTCAGGGCCTGGAAACACCATATATTTT. Its translation: CASSSGPGNTIYF.

The genes are TRBV7-2 and TRBJ2-2; D gene unclear. Trimming shortened V by 1 base and J by 1 base, and 7 bases separated the two germline ends. This CDR3 contains 15 residues. Germline V lookup: CDR1 SGHTA, CDR2 FQGNSA. The CDR3 bases are TGTGCCAGCAGCTTAGTGGGCTTGAACACCGGGGAGCTGTTTTTT. Protein sequence: CASSLVGLNTGELFF.

This chain joins TRBV30 and TRBJ2-7, with D perhaps assigned TRBD1 or TRBD2 (6 bases each). Germline loops: CDR1 GTSNPN, CDR2 SVGIG (reference sequence). The CDR3 is 15 amino acids. The V end was cut by 0 bases, the J end by 8 bases, with 20 bases between. CDR3 sequence reads: CAWSVKGGAEGKQYF. Here the CDR3 DNA reads TGTGCCTGGAGTGTAAAGGGGGGAGCGGAGGGGAAGCAGTACTTC. Full variable domain (missing parts from reference TRBV30 and TRBJ2-7): SQTIHQWPATLVQPVGSPLSLECTVEGTSNPNLYWYRQAAGRGLQLLFYSVGIGQISSEVPQNLSASRPQDRQFILSSKKLLLSDSGFYLCAWSVKGGAEGKQYFGPGTRLTVT.

V usage is TRBV2 and J usage is TRBJ2-5; 7 positions agree with TRBD1. The CDR3 totals 13 residues. The V segment lost 5 bases and the J segment 5 bases; nucleotides outside the gene matches: 5. The V gene's germline CDR1 is SNHLY and CDR2 FYNNEI. In nucleotides, the CDR3 is TGTGCCAGCAGTTTAGGGACAGACGAGACCCAGTACTTC. This translates into CASSLGTDETQYF.

The J gene is TRBJ1-3, the V gene TRBV30, with D unclear. Germline V lookup: CDR1 GTSNPN, CDR2 SVGIG (reference sequence). V gave up 5 bases and J gave up 2 bases, with 7 bases separating them. The CDR3 consists of 12 residues. The DNA for the CDR3 is TGTGCCTGGGGAACTCCTGGAAACACCATATATTTT. Residues: CAWGTPGNTIYF. Together with reference TRBV30 and TRBJ1-3, the CDR3 gives the full variable domain: SQTIHQWPATLVQPVGSPLSLECTVEGTSNPNLYWYRQAAGRGLQLLFYSVGIGQISSEVPQNLSASRPQDRQFILSSKKLLLSDSGFYLCAWGTPGNTIYFGEGSWLTVV.

This clone has a handful of counts. The chain links TRBV7-2 to TRBJ1-1, with 8 nucleotides matching TRBD1. Germline V gene data show CDR1 as SGHTA and CDR2 as FQGNSA. The CDR3 runs 13 residues. The trim removed 2 bases at V and 8 bases at J, leaving 4 bases unmatched. The CDR3 DNA is TGTGCCAGCAGCTTACGGACAGGGTGGGAAGCTTTCTTT. Its protein product is CASSLRTGWEAFF.

The chain recombines TRBV6-1 with TRBJ1-1; D gene ambiguous. Germline V lookup: CDR1 MNHNS, CDR2 SASEGT. The CDR3 runs to 11 residues. V lost 5 bases to trimming and J lost 5 bases, with 6 bases between them. In DNA, the CDR3 is TGTGCCAGCAGTTACCCAACTGAAGCTTTCTTT. Residues: CASSYPTEAFF.

The V call is TRBV5-6, the J call TRBJ1-2; 9 positions match TRBD1. This CDR3 comprises 14 residues. Germline CDR1 SGHDT, CDR2 YYEEEE. After removal of 0 bases from V and 4 bases from J, the junction contained 1 base not matched to a gene. The CDR3 DNA reads as TGTGCCAGCAGCTTGGTGGACAGGGGCTATGGCTACACCTTC. Translation gives CASSLVDRGYGYTF.

This clone was found once. CDR3 nucleotide sequence: TGTGCCAGCAGTGACTCGAATGTTTGGGGGGCTAGCAATCAGCCCCAGCATTTT. Translated, it gives CASSDSNVWGASNQPQHF. The chain combines TRBV6-4 with TRBJ1-5; possible D gene TRBD1, 6 bases. The germline gives CDR1 MRHNA, CDR2 SNTAGT. The V end lost 0 bases, the J end lost 0 bases, and 15 bases lay between the germline ends. The CDR3 is made up of 18 amino acids.

V gene TRBV11-2 combines with J gene TRBJ2-7; no reliable D call. Trimming took off 1 base at V and 0 bases at J, with 10 bases between the two ends. Germline V lookup: CDR1 SGHAT, CDR2 FQNNGV. The CDR3 spans 15 residues. CDR3 sequence: CASSLGAISSYEQYF. The CDR3 DNA reads TGTGCCAGCAGCTTAGGCGCCATAAGCTCCTACGAGCAGTACTTC.

The V and J genes are TRBV27 and TRBJ2-2; TRBD2 matches 8 bases. Germline loops: CDR1 MNHEY, CDR2 SMNVEV (reference sequence). V dropped 5 bases and J dropped 6; count of bases not matched to a gene: 8. The CDR3 totals 15 residues. CDR3 bases: TGTGCCAGCAGTACGCGGGGGGTTCCCCCCGGGGAGCTGTTTTTT. Protein sequence: CASSTRGVPPGELFF.

The rearrangement joins TRBV15 to TRBJ1-4, with D maybe TRBD1 (6 bases). Trimming took 0 bases from V and 8 from J, leaving 19 bases between them. Germline CDR1 and CDR2: LNHNV and YYDKDF (reference sequence). CDR3 size: 17 residues. The CDR3 here is CATSRDRGRQGREKLFF. CDR3 in DNA: TGTGCCACCAGCAGAGATAGGGGGAGGCAGGGAAGGGAAAAACTGTTTTTT. The full variable domain, completed using reference TRBV15 and TRBJ1-4, is DAMVIQNPRYQVTQFGKPVTLSCSQTLNHNVMYWYQQKSSQAPKLLFHYYDKDFNNEADTPDNFQSRRPNTSFCFLDIRSPGLGDTAMYLCATSRDRGRQGREKLFFGSGTQLSVL.

This clone is a singleton in its sample. The chain links TRBV15 to TRBJ1-4; D might be TRBD1 (5 bases). This CDR3 is 15 amino acids long. V was trimmed by 6 bases and J by 0 bases, leaving 11 bases between them. Germline CDR1 and CDR2: LNHNV and YYDKDF (reference sequence). The CDR3, as DNA: TGTGCCACCAGGACCGGGACGGCAACTAATGAAAAACTGTTTTTT. This encodes CATRTGTATNEKLFF.

The chain has TRBV28 and TRBJ2-1, with 9 nucleotides matching TRBD1. Per the germline V gene, CDR1 is MDHEN and CDR2 is SYDVKM. CDR3 length equals 15 residues. J lost 6 bases, V lost 7 bases, and 10 bases had no gene match. For the CDR3, the DNA is TGTGCCAGCAAACTCAGGGGACAGGGTTTCAATGAGCAGTTCTTC. This gives the protein CASKLRGQGFNEQFF. The whole variable domain, filled in from reference TRBV28 and TRBJ2-1, reads DVKVTQSSRYLVKRTGEKVFLECVQDMDHENMFWYRQDPGLGLRLIYFSYDVKMKEKGDIPEGYSVSREKKERFSLILESASTNQTSMYLCASKLRGQGFNEQFFGPGTRLTVL.

The rearrangement joins TRBV30 to TRBJ1-2; no clear D gene. The V end was cut by 0 bases, the J end by 2 bases, with 7 bases between. The germline CDR1 and CDR2 sequences are GTSNPN and SVGIG (reference sequence). The CDR3 runs to 13 residues. CDR3 sequence: CAWSVSWNYGYTF. The DNA of the CDR3 is TGTGCCTGGAGTGTAAGCTGGAACTATGGCTACACCTTC.

With respect to this clone: Its ends do not fully match the called genes, so a read error is possible. The CDR3 reads CASSQDWAGGKHRGAVF. The DNA of the CDR3 is TGCGCCAGCAGCCAAGATTGGGCAGGGGGCAAACACCGGGGAGCTGTTTTT. The chain couples TRBV4-3 to TRBJ2-2; 8 positions match TRBD1. The CDR3 spans 17 residues. Germline assignment: CDR1 LGHNA and CDR2 YSLEER.

In its sample, this clone was seen a few times. The chain couples TRBV25-1 to TRBJ1-6; 7 nucleotides match TRBD1. The J segment lost 7 bases and the V segment lost 3 bases, leaving 6 bases of the junction unmatched. This CDR3 contains 15 residues. Germline CDR1 reads MGHDK; CDR2 reads SYGVNS. The DNA of the CDR3 is TGTGCCAGCAGTGACCCGGGACAGCTAAATTCACCCCTCCACTTT. Its translation: CASSDPGQLNSPLHF.

The CDR3, as DNA: TGTGCCAGTAGTGCCGGGACACCGAACACCGGGGAGCTGTTTTTT. Its translation is CASSAGTPNTGELFF. This chain links TRBV19 with TRBJ2-2, with D maybe TRBD1 (6 bases). Trimming cost V 5 bases and J 0 bases, with 10 bases left between them. Germline V gene data show CDR1 as LNHDA and CDR2 as SQIVND (reference sequence). The CDR3 is 15 residues long.

V gene TRBV5-1 combines with J gene TRBJ2-2; D may be TRBD1 (5 bases). V was cut by 4 bases and J by 2 bases, with 15 bases left in between. Germline loops: CDR1 SGHRS, CDR2 YFSETQ. The CDR3 is 16 amino acids. CDR3 sequence reads: CASSPRQLQNTGELFF. The CDR3 DNA follows: TGCGCCAGCAGCCCCCGACAGCTTCAAAACACCGGGGAGCTGTTTTTT.

V usage is TRBV10-3 and J usage is TRBJ2-5, with D maybe TRBD1 (6 bases). This CDR3 is 14 amino acids long. The germline V gene encodes CDR1 ENHRY and CDR2 SYGVKD. V lost 2 bases to trimming and J lost 1 base, with 8 bases between them. The CDR3 protein is CAISEMDSQETQYF. In DNA form, the CDR3 reads TGTGCCATCAGTGAGATGGACAGCCAAGAGACCCAGTACTTC.

The chain couples TRBV5-6 to TRBJ2-2; D gene unclear. CDR3 size: 14 residues. CDR1 is SGHDT and CDR2 is YYEEEE in the germline V gene. Trimming took off 1 base at V and 1 base at J, with 5 bases between the two ends. CDR3 amino acids: CASSLPVNTGELFF. CDR3 sequence (DNA): TGTGCCAGCAGCTTGCCGGTGAACACCGGGGAGCTGTTTTTT.

V is TRBV9 and J is TRBJ1-2; possible D gene TRBD1, 6 bases. Germline V gives CDR1 SGDLS, CDR2 YYNGEE. CDR3 length: 15 residues. V lost 0 bases, J lost 1 base, and 10 bases lay in between. CDR3 sequence reads: CASSVGQGINYGYTF. The CDR3 DNA reads TGTGCCAGCAGCGTAGGTCAGGGGATTAACTATGGCTACACCTTC.